This is a list of T cell receptor beta chains from one sample in a study of PD-1 blockade in classical Hodgkin lymphoma. The table came from immunoSEQ multiplex PCR; TCRdb's copy has only in-frame clones and leaves some out. Altogether 45,000 or so clones are present, about three quarters being singletons, with the ten largest covering 30% to 45%. The input for sequencing was peripheral blood mononuclear cells (PBMCs), taken before the fourth cycle of nivolumab. The source of these receptors is a human donor with classical Hodgkin lymphoma. CDR3s include the opening cysteine and the closing phenylalanine or tryptophan. The D gene is left open where the match is weak. Where a row states a size, it is once, few, many or the class of an expanded clone; other rows omit it.

DNA: TGTGCCTGGAGTGTGGGGGCGGGGGCTTTCTTT
CDR3: CAWSVGAGAFF
size: .
V: TRBV30
length: 11
D: .
J: TRBJ1-1

DNA: TGTGCCAGCAGCGTTACAGGGGTGGGAGGCTACACCTTC
CDR3: CASSVTGVGGYTF
size: .
V: TRBV9
length: 13
D: TRBD1
J: TRBJ1-2

DNA: TGTGCCAGCAGCTCCGGACAGGGCGGTTGGAATGAGCAGTTCTTC
CDR3: CASSSGQGGWNEQFF
size: .
V: TRBV7-9
length: 15
D: TRBD1
J: TRBJ2-1

DNA: TGCGCCAGCAGCTTGGCGTCCGGGACAGGGGCAAATGAGCAGTTCTTC
CDR3: CASSLASGTGANEQFF
size: .
V: TRBV5-1
length: 16
D: TRBD1
J: TRBJ2-1

DNA: TGCGCCAGCACCCCAACGGGGGACAGGGACGAAAAACTGTTTTTT
CDR3: CASTPTGDRDEKLFF
size: .
V: TRBV4-1
length: 15
D: TRBD1
J: TRBJ1-4

DNA: TGTGCCAGCAGCTTCGTCCGCGGGGTGAGCTCCTACGAGCAGTACTTC
CDR3: CASSFVRGVSSYEQYF
size: .
V: TRBV11-2
length: 16
D: .
J: TRBJ2-7

DNA: TGTGCCAGCAGCCCCGACAACTCCTACGAGCAGTACTTC
CDR3: CASSPDNSYEQYF
size: .
V: TRBV11-3
length: 13
D: .
J: TRBJ2-7

DNA: TGTGCCAGTAGTCTATCTAGCGGGGGTCCGGATGAGCAGTTCTTC
CDR3: CASSLSSGGPDEQFF
size: few
V: TRBV19
length: 15
D: TRBD2
J: TRBJ2-1

DNA: TGTGCCAGCAGCGCCCAGGGGCAGGGCGTCTATGGCTACACCTTC
CDR3: CASSAQGQGVYGYTF
size: .
V: TRBV9
length: 15
D: .
J: TRBJ1-2

DNA: TGTGCCAGCAGCTTGGGGGCCGGGACGGATAACTATGGCTACACCTTC
CDR3: CASSLGAGTDNYGYTF
size: .
V: TRBV5-4
length: 16
D: .
J: TRBJ1-2

DNA: TGTGCCAGCAGGCCGGGACTCATGAACACTGAAGCTTTCTTT
CDR3: CASRPGLMNTEAFF
size: .
V: TRBV6-5
length: 14
D: .
J: TRBJ1-1

DNA: TGTGCCAGCAGCTTGTCTTGGTCTGGAAACACCATATATTTT
CDR3: CASSLSWSGNTIYF
size: .
V: TRBV5-8
length: 14
D: .
J: TRBJ1-3

DNA: TGCAGCGTTCAGGGCCAGATCCCCTACGAGCAGTACTTC
CDR3: CSVQGQIPYEQYF
size: .
V: TRBV29-1
length: 13
D: .
J: TRBJ2-7

DNA: TGTGCCAGCAGCTTAGCCCCCCAGACCGGGGGCTACACCTTC
CDR3: CASSLAPQTGGYTF
size: .
V: TRBV7-9
length: 14
D: .
J: TRBJ1-2

DNA: TGTGCCAGCAGCTTCGGACAGACTGAAGAGACCCAGTACTTC
CDR3: CASSFGQTEETQYF
size: .
V: TRBV7-9
length: 14
D: .
J: TRBJ2-5

DNA: TGTGCCAGCAGTTCCCAGGGGTTATCCTACGAGCAGTACTTC
CDR3: CASSSQGLSYEQYF
size: few
V: TRBV6-5
length: 14
D: .
J: TRBJ2-7

DNA: TGTGCCAGCAGGTTTGGGATTTCGAACACTGAAGCTTTCTTT
CDR3: CASRFGISNTEAFF
size: .
V: TRBV7-3
length: 14
D: .
J: TRBJ1-1

DNA: TGTGCCAGCAGCTTAGCGTCAGTACACACTGAAGCTTTCTTT
CDR3: CASSLASVHTEAFF
size: .
V: TRBV7-8
length: 14
D: .
J: TRBJ1-1

DNA: TGTGCCAGCAGCTCCCTTGGTGGCACCTACAATGAGCAGTTCTTC
CDR3: CASSSLGGTYNEQFF
size: medium-sized
V: TRBV9
length: 15
D: .
J: TRBJ2-1

DNA: TGTGCCATCAGAGAGGAATGGCGGGGAAACACCATATATTTT
CDR3: CAIREEWRGNTIYF
size: few
V: TRBV10-3
length: 14
D: .
J: TRBJ1-3

DNA: TGTGCCAGCAGGTGGGGTGTCGCTCGGAACACCGGGGAGCTGTTTTTT
CDR3: CASRWGVARNTGELFF
size: .
V: TRBV5-4
length: 16
D: .
J: TRBJ2-2

DNA: TGTGCCAGCAGCTTGGCGGGGACAGGTGCGGAGACCCAGTACTTC
CDR3: CASSLAGTGAETQYF
size: once
V: TRBV5-6
length: 15
D: TRBD1
J: TRBJ2-5

DNA: TGTGCCAGCAGTCGCTACAGTTCAGCTAACTATGGCTACACCTTC
CDR3: CASSRYSSANYGYTF
size: .
V: TRBV27
length: 15
D: .
J: TRBJ1-2

DNA: TGTGCCAGCACTCCGGAGAGCTCCTACAATGAGCAGTTCTTC
CDR3: CASTPESSYNEQFF
size: many
V: TRBV11-3
length: 14
D: .
J: TRBJ2-1